These T cell receptor beta chains were read from a single sample in a study of blood T cells in healthy people across ages. A single record per CDR3 protein comes from TCRdb applying MiXCR to the 5' RACE reads. The repertoire consists of 600,000 to 1,000,000 distinct CDR3 sequences, with roughly 25% occurring once and the leading ten covering around 3.6%. This sample was shared with a second study, whose subject was T cells of mothers and their children.

Sample: blood. Every receptor here comes from a boy between 10 and 17 years old in good health. The CDR3 runs from the conserved cysteine through the conserved F or W. A D gene is named only where the DNA matches it firmly. Clone size is not always given. Where it is, it says once, few, many or a class for expanded clones.

clone size	V gene	J gene	D gene	CDR3 protein	CDR3 DNA
-	TRBV7-3	TRBJ1-1	TRBD1	CASSLGTGDEAFF	TGTGCCAGCAGCTTGGGGACAGGGGATGAAGCTTTCTTT
many	TRBV29-1	TRBJ2-5	-	CSVRVGRQTQYF	TGCAGCGTTCGGGTTGGAAGGCAGACCCAGTACTTC
-	TRBV18	TRBJ1-5	-	CASSPSLLDQPQHF	TGTGCCAGCTCACCAAGCCTTCTGGATCAGCCCCAGCATTTT
-	TRBV27	TRBJ1-4	TRBD1	CASSDRGEGEKLVF	TGTGCCAGCAGCGACAGGGGGGAGGGTGAAAAACTGGTTTTT
-	TRBV7-9	TRBJ2-3	TRBD2	CASSGRTSSADTQYF	TGTGCCAGCAGCGGACGGACTAGCAGCGCAGATACGCAGTATTTT
few	TRBV7-9	TRBJ2-1	-	CASSLAGSNNEQFF	TGTGCCAGCAGCTTAGCGGGCTCCAACAATGAGCAGTTCTTC
-	TRBV29-1	TRBJ2-7	TRBD1	CSAGTGAYEQYF	TGCAGCGCCGGGACAGGCGCCTACGAGCAGTACTTC
few	TRBV10-3	TRBJ1-2	-	CAISRVADYGYTF	TGTGCCATCAGTAGAGTGGCAGACTATGGCTACACCTTC
-	TRBV6-4	TRBJ2-2	TRBD2	CASSDSREGVGTGELFF	TGTGCCAGCAGTGACTCTCGGGAGGGAGTAGGAACCGGGGAGCTGTTTTTT
-	TRBV5-1	TRBJ2-3	TRBD2	CASSAQGLAGVTDTQYF	TGCGCCAGCAGCGCTCAAGGACTAGCGGGAGTCACAGATACGCAGTATTTT
-	TRBV6-6	TRBJ1-1	-	CASSPSDRQNTEAFF	TGTGCCAGCAGTCCCTCGGACAGACAGAACACTGAAGCTTTCTTT
few	TRBV20-1	TRBJ2-7	TRBD1	CSAADRDISYEQYF	TGCAGTGCAGCCGACAGGGACATCTCCTACGAGCAGTACTTC
many	TRBV4-2	TRBJ2-7	TRBD2	CASSRLAGASYEQYF	TGTGCCAGCAGCCGGCTAGCGGGAGCGTCCTACGAGCAGTACTTC
few	TRBV28	TRBJ1-4	-	CASSLARVVNEKLFF	TGTGCCAGCAGCCTAGCCAGGGTGGTTAATGAAAAACTGTTTTTT
-	TRBV4-3	TRBJ2-5	TRBD1	CASSQTGQGETQYF	TGCGCCAGCAGCCAAACGGGACAGGGAGAGACCCAGTACTTC
few	TRBV11-3	TRBJ2-2	-	CASSLDRRGLGTGELFF	TGTGCCAGCAGCTTAGATCGTAGGGGATTGGGCACCGGGGAGCTGTTTTTT
many	TRBV5-1	TRBJ2-6	-	CASSLTGANVLTF	TGCGCCAGCAGCTTGACCGGGGCCAACGTCCTGACTTTC
once	TRBV14	TRBJ2-7	-	CASSQERVSAAFSYEQYF	TGTGCCAGCAGCCAAGAACGAGTATCGGCAGCGTTCTCCTACGAGCAGTACTTC
few	TRBV29-1	TRBJ2-6	-	CSVEGGGGANVLTF	TGCAGCGTTGAGGGGGGCGGGGGAGCCAACGTCCTGACTTTC
-	TRBV5-1	TRBJ2-5	-	CASSGADQETQYF	TGCGCCAGCAGCGGAGCTGACCAAGAGACCCAGTACTTC
-	TRBV10-3	TRBJ2-7	-	CAISLGTVAYEQYF	TGTGCCATCAGCCTCGGGACCGTCGCCTACGAGCAGTACTTC
few	TRBV28	TRBJ1-2	TRBD1	CASSSPGGSNYGYTF	TGTGCCAGCAGTTCCCCAGGGGGCTCAAACTATGGCTACACCTTC
-	TRBV7-8	TRBJ2-5	-	CASSLAPQGSAETQYF	TGTGCCAGCAGCTTAGCCCCTCAAGGGTCAGCGGAGACCCAGTACTTC
-	TRBV5-1	TRBJ2-1	-	CASKGNSLGYNEQFF	TGCGCCAGCAAGGGAAATAGCCTCGGCTACAATGAGCAGTTCTTC
-	TRBV10-2	TRBJ2-7	TRBD1	CASRVLRDRGFEQYF	TGCGCCAGCAGAGTCTTACGGGACAGGGGGTTCGAGCAGTACTTC
-	TRBV29-1	TRBJ1-4	TRBD1	CSVGDRATNEKLFF	TGCAGCGTGGGGGACAGGGCGACTAATGAAAAACTGTTTTTT
few	TRBV21-1	TRBJ2-4	-	CASSKEDIQYF	TGTGCCAGCAGCAAAGAGGACATTCAGTACTTC
-	TRBV7-9	TRBJ2-1	-	CASTPPGYNEQFF	TGTGCCAGCACCCCCCCCGGTTACAATGAGCAGTTCTTC